The 17 T cell receptor beta chains below come from one sample, sequenced in a study of T cell changes during pregnancy in multiple sclerosis. Libraries were prepared by immunoSEQ multiplex PCR; TCRdb keeps only in-frame clonotypes and omits some of them. Here the sample spans around 88,000 clones, 85% to 95% being singletons. This specimen consisted of peripheral blood, obtained in the first trimester of pregnancy. Receptors originate from a female donor with multiple sclerosis, enrolled in a pregnancy study.

The V call is TRBV5-4, the J call TRBJ2-2, with unresolved D. V was cut by 1 base and J by 0 bases, with 10 bases left in between. CDR3 size: 16 residues. Germline CDR1 and CDR2: SGHNT and YYREEE (reference sequence). CDR3 DNA sequence: TGTGCCAGCAGCTTGCCGACACCACCGAACACCGGGGAGCTGTTTTTT. Translation gives CASSLPTPPNTGELFF.

This clone was seen only a few times. The rearrangement uses TRBV2 and TRBJ1-5, with 9 bases identical to TRBD1. Trimming cost V 7 bases and J 3 bases; bases outside gene matches: 4. Germline V lookup: CDR1 SNHLY, CDR2 FYNNEI. This CDR3 has 14 amino acids. This chain's CDR3 is CASTTGGYNQPQHF. In DNA form, the CDR3 reads TGTGCCAGCACGACAGGGGGTTACAATCAGCCCCAGCATTTT. Filled out from reference TRBV2 and TRBJ1-5, the complete variable domain reads EPEVTQTPSHQVTQMGQEVILRCVPISNHLYFYWYRQILGQKVEFLVSFYNNEISEKSEIFDDQFSVERPDGSNFTLKIRSTKLEDSAMYFCASTTGGYNQPQHFGDGTRLSIL.

The V and J genes are TRBV6-1 and TRBJ1-1; D gene uncertain. Germline lookup yields CDR1 MNHNS and CDR2 SASEGT. The length of the CDR3 is 11 residues. Trimming shortened V by 5 bases and J by 3 bases, and 4 bases separated the two germline ends. The CDR3 coding sequence is TGTGCCAGCAGTCTAGACACTGAAGCTTTCTTT. It encodes CASSLDTEAFF.

The CDR3 loop reads CASSQEGGTTNEQFF. CDR3 DNA: TGCGCCAGCAGCCAAGAAGGTGGGACTACCAATGAGCAGTTCTTC. The rearrangement uses TRBV4-1 and TRBJ2-1; 7 bases match TRBD2. The CDR3 has 15 residues. The ends lost 0 bases at V and 6 bases at J; junction bases unmatched: 5. The germline CDR1 and CDR2 sequences are MGHRA and YSYEKL.

This chain joins TRBV7-6 and TRBJ2-5, with TRBD1 identical over 12 bases. The CDR3 spans 16 residues. V lost 5 bases to trimming and J lost 1 base; unmatched junction nucleotides: 5. Germline V gene lookup returns CDR1 SGHVS and CDR2 FNYEAQ. The CDR3 spells CASSPGTGGLQETQYF. The DNA of the CDR3 is TGTGCCAGCAGCCCGGGGACAGGGGGCCTCCAAGAGACCCAGTACTTC. The full variable domain, completed using reference TRBV7-6 and TRBJ2-5, is GAGVSQSPRYKVTKRGQDVALRCDPISGHVSLYWYRQALGQGPEFLTYFNYEAQQDKSGLPNDRFSAERPEGSISTLTIQRTEQRDSAMYRCASSPGTGGLQETQYFGPGTRLLVL.

The chain couples TRBV29-1 to TRBJ1-4; D is uncertain. With 4 bases removed from V and 0 bases from J, the gap between germline ends came to 9 bases. This CDR3 region has 14 residues. Germline V gene sequence: CDR1 SQVTM, CDR2 ANQGSEA. Here the CDR3 DNA reads TGCAGCGTTGTGTCTCCTGCAACTAATGAAAAACTGTTTTTT. Translating it yields CSVVSPATNEKLFF. The full variable domain, its missing parts supplied by reference TRBV29-1 and TRBJ1-4, is SAVISQKPSRDICQRGTSLTIQCQVDSQVTMMFWYRQQPGQSLTLIATANQGSEATYESGFVIDKFPISRPNLTFSTLTVSNMSPEDSSIYLCSVVSPATNEKLFFGSGTQLSVL.

The chain is built from TRBV29-1 and TRBJ1-1, with TRBD1 identical over 10 bases. Germline values: CDR1 SQVTM, CDR2 ANQGSEA. With 6 bases clipped from V and 4 bases from J, the junction kept 5 bases outside the gene matches. The CDR3 loop spans 13 amino acids. CDR3: CSVLRDRGTEAFF. CDR3 DNA sequence: TGCAGCGTACTCCGGGACAGGGGCACTGAAGCTTTCTTT.

This clone was observed once. The chain links TRBV5-1 to TRBJ1-2, with unresolved D. This CDR3 is 13 amino acids long. Germline CDR1 reads SGHRS; CDR2 reads YFSETQ. The V end was cut by 0 bases, the J end by 7 bases, with 10 bases between. This CDR3 reads CASSLASRSGYTF. The CDR3 DNA follows: TGCGCCAGCAGCTTGGCTTCTAGGAGTGGCTACACCTTC.

The chain combines TRBV21-1 with TRBJ2-5; TRBD2 is the table's D call and was not checked against the DNA. TRBV21-1 corresponds to a pseudogene. The CDR3 has 19 residues. DNA of the CDR3: TGTGCCAGCAGCAAACCGGACAGGACTAGCGCAATGTTCCAAGAGACCCAGTACTTC. Protein: CASSKPDRTSAMFQETQYF.

The chain has TRBV7-2 and TRBJ2-5; D ambiguous. V was pared by 1 base and J by 2 bases, with 5 bases between. This CDR3 comprises 13 residues. From germline, CDR1 is SGHTA and CDR2 FQGNSA. The CDR3 sequence is CASSLGLQETQYF. As DNA, the CDR3 is TGTGCCAGCAGCTTAGGACTTCAAGAGACCCAGTACTTC.

The chain is built from TRBV18 and TRBJ2-7; tentatively, D is TRBD2 (6 bases). Germline CDR1 is KGHSH and CDR2 is LQKENI. Trimming took off 6 bases at V and 6 bases at J, with 18 bases between the two ends. The CDR3 runs 14 residues. In DNA form, the CDR3 reads TGTGCCAGCTCGCCAACCCTAGCGTCAGGCGAGCAGTACTTC. Amino acid sequence: CASSPTLASGEQYF. The whole variable domain, remainder taken from reference TRBV18 and TRBJ2-7, is NAGVMQNPRHLVRRRGQEARLRCSPMKGHSHVYWYRQLPEEGLKFMVYLQKENIIDESGMPKERFSAEFPKEGPSILRIQQVVRGDSAAYFCASSPTLASGEQYFGPGTRLTVT.

The chain combines TRBV5-1 with TRBJ2-7, with D unclear. The CDR3 consists of 13 residues. Germline V CDR1 and CDR2: SGHRS, YFSETQ. V lost 0 bases, J lost 6 bases, and 10 bases lay in between. The CDR3 bases are TGCGCCAGCAGCTTGGCCTCGAGCTTCGAGCAGTACTTC. This translates into CASSLASSFEQYF.

This sequence joins TRBV7-2 and TRBJ2-7; D perhaps matches TRBD1 (6 bases). Germline loops: CDR1 SGHTA, CDR2 FQGNSA. V lost 7 bases and J lost 0, with 13 bases in between. The CDR3 consists of 14 residues. The CDR3 DNA sequence: TGTGCCAGCACCTACTTCAGGGGCTCCTACGAGCAGTACTTC. This codes for CASTYFRGSYEQYF.

The genes are TRBV6-1 and TRBJ2-7, with a possible D match to TRBD1 (6 bases). CDR3 length: 15 residues. Germline CDR1 MNHNS, CDR2 SASEGT. V dropped 6 bases and J dropped 5 bases, with 20 bases sitting between them. The CDR3 is CASRDRATHGDEQYF. In nucleotides, the CDR3 is TGTGCCAGCAGGGACAGAGCCACCCACGGGGACGAGCAGTACTTC.

In DNA, the CDR3 is TGTGCCAGTAGTATTACAGCGACTAGCGGGAGATTCTCCTACGAGCAGTACTTC. Amino acid sequence: CASSITATSGRFSYEQYF. This chain connects TRBV19 to TRBJ2-7; 12 bases agree with TRBD2. The length of the CDR3 is 18 residues. Trimming removed 3 bases from V and 0 bases from J; junction bases left unmatched: 9. CDR1 is LNHDA, CDR2 SQIVND, per germline (reference sequence).

The V gene is TRBV7-9, the J gene TRBJ1-1; no clear D. The germline V gene has CDR1 SEHNR and CDR2 FQNEAQ (reference sequence). This CDR3 spans 11 amino acids. Trimming cost V 3 bases and J 4 bases, with 3 bases left between them. CDR3 region: CASSLATEAFF. The CDR3 DNA sequence: TGTGCCAGCAGCTTGGCCACTGAAGCTTTCTTT.

This clone was seen more than once but under ten times. The V call is TRBV6-1, the J call TRBJ2-3; tentatively, D is TRBD2 (5 bases). Trimming pared 2 bases from V and 2 bases from J, leaving 11 bases between. In germline, CDR1 is MNHNS, CDR2 SASEGT. This CDR3 has 15 amino acids. CDR3 amino acids: CASSESGLHTDTQYF. CDR3 nucleotide sequence: TGTGCCAGCAGTGAATCTGGACTCCACACAGATACGCAGTATTTT.